Below, 27 T cell receptor beta chains from the same sample are listed, as sequenced in a study of CD8 T cells in Susac syndrome. Random hexamers were used to reverse transcribe the RNA input (roughly 0.5 to 1 ug). TCRdb passed the immunoSEQ multiplex PCR reads through MiXCR, listing each CDR3 protein once. The sample shows about 66,000 distinct CDR3 sequences, approximately 94% of them seen only once. Sequenced sample: CD8+ T cells from PBMCs. The receptor set was obtained from a human donor with multiple sclerosis.

The chain is built from TRBV7-8 and TRBJ2-1; perhaps TRBD2 as D (6 bases). Trimming removed 2 bases at V and 5 bases at J, with 19 bases between. Looked up from germline, CDR1 is SGHVS and CDR2 is FQNEAQ. The CDR3 is 17 residues long. CDR3 coding DNA: TGTGCCAGCAGCTTACCCCCTTGGGCGGGAAATAACAATGAGCAGTTCTTC. It is translated as CASSLPPWAGNNNEQFF. Looking up the rest from reference TRBV7-8 and TRBJ2-1 gives the full variable domain: GAGVSQSPRYKVAKRGQDVALRCDPISGHVSLFWYQQALGQGPEFLTYFQNEAQLDKSGLPSDRFFAERPEGSVSTLKIQRTQQEDSAVYLCASSLPPWAGNNNEQFFGPGTRLTVL.

This chain joins TRBV7-9 and TRBJ1-2; no clear D gene. The V end lost 1 base, the J end lost 6 bases, and 6 bases lay between the germline ends. CDR1 is SEHNR, CDR2 FQNEAQ, per germline (reference sequence). CDR3 length: 12 amino acids. CDR3 nucleotides: TGTGCCAGCAGCTTAGACGGGGATGGCTACACCTTC. Translation: CASSLDGDGYTF.

The chain combines TRBV27 with TRBJ2-5, with D hard to call. This CDR3 region has 11 residues. In germline, CDR1 is MNHEY, CDR2 SMNVEV (reference sequence). V lost 7 bases and J 5 bases, leaving 8 bases between the germline ends. The CDR3 loop reads CASTVGETQYF. CDR3 nucleotide sequence: TGTGCCAGCACCGTGGGGGAGACCCAGTACTTC.

The rearrangement links TRBV4-1 to TRBJ2-7; 9 bases agree with TRBD1. Trimming removed 3 bases from V and 7 bases from J; junction bases left unmatched: 7. The V gene's germline CDR1 is MGHRA and CDR2 YSYEKL. CDR3 size: 14 residues. The CDR3 reads CASSHGQGMWEQYF. CDR3 nucleotides: TGCGCCAGCAGCCACGGACAGGGGATGTGGGAGCAGTACTTC.

This chain links TRBV21-1 with TRBJ1-5. TRBV21-1 is recorded as a pseudogene. The CDR3 consists of 11 residues. The CDR3 reads CASSKETSGHF. The CDR3 region has the DNA TGTGCCAGCAGCAAAGAGACAAGTGGGCATTTT.

This clonotype was observed once. V is TRBV5-1 and J is TRBJ2-7, with a tentative D call TRBD2 (5 bases). The V gene's germline CDR1 is SGHRS and CDR2 YFSETQ. There are 13 residues in the CDR3. The V gene lost 4 bases and the J gene lost 6 bases, with 14 bases spanning the gap. DNA for the CDR3: TGCGCCAGCAGCGGCGGACTGACTTTCGAGCAGTACTTC. Translation gives CASSGGLTFEQYF.

CDR3 in DNA: TGTGCCAGCAGAATGGAAGGCTTGAGCTCCTACGAGCAGTACTTC. As protein: CASRMEGLSSYEQYF. The chain combines TRBV27 with TRBJ2-7; D is uncertain. V shed 6 bases and J shed 0 bases, with 15 bases lying between them. The germline V gene encodes CDR1 MNHEY and CDR2 SMNVEV (reference sequence). The length of the CDR3 is 15 residues.

The rearrangement links TRBV4-1 to TRBJ2-7; D is ambiguous. Germline V gene sequence: CDR1 MGHRA, CDR2 YSYEKL. Trimming took 0 bases from V and 7 from J, leaving 10 bases between them. The CDR3 loop spans 13 amino acids. CDR3 in amino acids: CASSQDLIGEQYF. The CDR3 region has the DNA TGCGCCAGCAGCCAAGATCTCATCGGGGAGCAGTACTTC.

The chain recombines TRBV7-2 with TRBJ1-6; perhaps TRBD1 as D (5 bases). V dropped 5 bases and J dropped 8 bases, with 10 bases sitting between them. CDR3 length equals 13 residues. Germline-derived CDR1 and CDR2 are SGHTA and FQGNSA. CDR3: CASSPTVDSPLHF. The CDR3, as DNA: TGTGCCAGCAGCCCGACAGTGGATTCACCCCTCCACTTT.

The J gene is TRBJ1-5, the V gene TRBV4-3; D is unresolved. Trimming stripped 0 bases from V and 5 bases from J, with 5 bases between. This CDR3 has 13 amino acids. Germline assignment: CDR1 LGHNA and CDR2 YSLEER. CDR3 region: CASSQDLDQPQHF. The CDR3 nucleotides are TGCGCCAGCAGCCAAGATCTGGATCAGCCCCAGCATTTT.

The chain is built from TRBV6-5 and TRBJ2-7; unclear D gene. V gave up 6 bases and J gave up 5 bases, with 14 bases separating them. Germline lookup yields CDR1 MNHEY and CDR2 SVGAGI. The CDR3 sequence is 13 residues long. CDR3: CASSPNVVHEQYF. CDR3 DNA sequence: TGTGCCAGCAGCCCTAACGTAGTCCACGAGCAGTACTTC.

The V and J genes are TRBV14 and TRBJ1-1, with D hard to call. Germline CDR1 and CDR2: SGHDN and FVKESK. V lost 5 bases to trimming and J lost 1 base, with 11 bases between them. The CDR3 length is 14 residues. The CDR3 sequence is CASSFGRPNTEAFF. The CDR3 DNA follows: TGTGCCAGCAGCTTCGGACGTCCGAACACTGAAGCTTTCTTT.

The rearrangement links TRBV29-1 to TRBJ2-1, with D perhaps TRBD2 (6 bases). Trimming took off 4 bases at V and 5 bases at J, with 12 bases between the two ends. CDR3 size: 13 residues. The V gene's germline CDR1 is SQVTM and CDR2 ANQGSEA. This CDR3 is CSVVASAHNEQFF. CDR3 nucleotides: TGCAGCGTTGTCGCTAGCGCGCACAATGAGCAGTTCTTC.

This rearrangement joins TRBV19 to TRBJ2-2; tentative D call: TRBD1 (6 bases). Germline V gene sequence: CDR1 LNHDA, CDR2 SQIVND (reference sequence). This CDR3 comprises 16 residues. Between the trimmed V and J ends, which lost 3 bases and 5 bases, there was a span of 16 bases. The CDR3, as DNA: TGTGCCAGTAGTATTTCTCCGGGACACGGAACCGGGGAGCTGTTTTTT. Its translation: CASSISPGHGTGELFF.

This chain uses TRBV23-1 with TRBJ1-1, with 9 nucleotides matching TRBD1. TRBV23-1 is annotated as an ORF whose role is uncertain. The ends lost 8 bases at V and 4 bases at J; junction bases unmatched: 8. The CDR3 extends over 14 amino acids. The CDR3 bases are TGCGCCAGCGGTGGGACAGGGCGCGGCACTGAAGCTTTCTTT. Protein product: CASGGTGRGTEAFF.

The CDR3 protein is CATSRSGQGTDTQYF. The CDR3 DNA is TGTGCCACCAGCAGATCGGGACAGGGCACAGATACGCAGTATTTT. The chain recombines TRBV15 with TRBJ2-3; 8 bases are shared with TRBD1. This CDR3 has 15 residues. The ends lost 2 bases at V and 1 base at J; junction bases unmatched: 2. The germline gives CDR1 LNHNV, CDR2 YYDKDF (reference sequence).

This rearrangement joins TRBV6-2 or TRBV6-3 to TRBJ2-1; 9 bases match TRBD1. Germline loops: CDR1 MNHEY, CDR2 SVGEGT. Unmatched junction bases numbered 9, after V lost 4 bases and J lost 8 bases. The length of the CDR3 is 15 residues. In DNA, the CDR3 is TGTGCCAGCAGTTTGGGACAGGGAGGGGTAGATGAGCAGTTCTTC. Its protein product is CASSLGQGGVDEQFF.

The rearrangement joins TRBV27 to TRBJ2-7; 9 bases agree with TRBD1. Unmatched junction bases numbered 9, after V lost 6 bases and J lost 6 bases. Germline values: CDR1 MNHEY, CDR2 SMNVEV (reference sequence). The CDR3 consists of 14 residues. This chain's CDR3 is CASSQTGTGIEQYF. The CDR3 nucleotides read TGTGCCAGCAGCCAGACCGGGACAGGGATCGAGCAGTACTTC.

The table lists this clonotype with a count of one. CDR3 sequence: CASMDWRAYTDTQYF. The CDR3 DNA reads TGTGCCAGCATGGATTGGCGGGCCTACACAGATACGCAGTATTTT. The chain has TRBV27 and TRBJ2-3; the D gene is possibly TRBD2 (5 bases). Germline CDR1 reads MNHEY; CDR2 reads SMNVEV (reference sequence). With 7 bases removed from V and 2 bases from J, the gap between germline ends came to 16 bases. CDR3 length: 15 amino acids.

The chain joins TRBV7-9 to TRBJ2-7, with 7 bases lining up with TRBD1. After removal of 5 bases from V and 2 bases from J, the junction contained 9 bases not matched to a gene. The length of the CDR3 is 15 residues. Germline V CDR1 and CDR2: SEHNR, FQNEAQ (reference sequence). The CDR3 sequence is CASSQGLGTAYEQYF. In DNA, the CDR3 is TGTGCCAGCAGCCAGGGGCTAGGGACAGCCTACGAGCAGTACTTC.

The gene calls are TRBV28 and TRBJ2-7, with a tentative D call TRBD2 (5 bases). The CDR3 is made up of 14 amino acids. The ends were cut back, 3 bases at V and 2 bases at J, with 11 bases in the middle. Germline-derived CDR1 and CDR2 are MDHEN and SYDVKM. CDR3 residues: CASSFQRLTYEQYF. CDR3 nucleotide sequence: TGTGCCAGCAGTTTCCAGCGGCTGACCTACGAGCAGTACTTC.

The chain has TRBV20-1 and TRBJ1-5; 10 bases map to TRBD1. The CDR3 contains 14 residues. Trimming cost V 6 bases and J 2 bases; bases outside gene matches: 4. Germline V lookup: CDR1 DFQATT, CDR2 SNEGSKA (reference sequence). The CDR3 region has the DNA TGCAGTGCACAGACAGGGGGCCGCAATCAGCCCCAGCATTTT. This translates into CSAQTGGRNQPQHF.

The chain employs TRBV7-9 and TRBJ2-7; D may be TRBD2 (6 bases). Germline lookup yields CDR1 SEHNR and CDR2 FQNEAQ (reference sequence). V was pared by 5 bases and J by 0 bases, with 17 bases between. The CDR3 has 16 residues. In nucleotides, the CDR3 is TGTGCCAGCAGCAGCCCCGGAGGGACGGACTCCTACGAGCAGTACTTC. Protein product: CASSSPGGTDSYEQYF.

The genes are TRBV29-1 and TRBJ2-7; no firm D call. Germline V gene data show CDR1 as SQVTM and CDR2 as ANQGSEA. Trimming removed 1 base at V and 0 bases at J, with 7 bases between. The CDR3 spans 13 residues. CDR3 loop: CSVEAGNSYEQYF. The CDR3 nucleotides read TGCAGCGTTGAAGCAGGAAACTCCTACGAGCAGTACTTC.

The chain recombines TRBV20-1 with TRBJ2-7; 7 nucleotides align to TRBD1. There are 17 residues in the CDR3. Germline V gene lookup returns CDR1 DFQATT and CDR2 SNEGSKA (reference sequence). V lost 5 bases, J lost 3 bases, and 19 bases stayed unmatched. CDR3 in DNA: TGCAGTGCTCCGCTGGACGGCTTGACAGGGTCAGTCTACGAGCAGTACTTC. Protein: CSAPLDGLTGSVYEQYF.

The gene calls are TRBV21-1 and TRBJ2-7. TRBV21-1 is listed as a pseudogene. The CDR3 has 14 residues. The CDR3 spells CASSKATLSYEQYF. CDR3 nucleotide sequence: TGTGCCAGCAGCAAAGCGACACTGTCCTACGAGCAGTACTTC.

The chain employs TRBV20-1 and TRBJ2-3; maybe TRBD1 (5 bases). The germline V and J ends were trimmed by 1 base and 2 bases, with 16 bases remaining between them. This CDR3 spans 16 amino acids. Germline V gives CDR1 DFQATT, CDR2 SNEGSKA (reference sequence). The CDR3 DNA reads TGCAGTGCTAGAGGGAGTGAGGACATCTTCACAGATACGCAGTATTTT. Amino acids: CSARGSEDIFTDTQYF.